The rows below give T cell receptor beta chains drawn from one sample of a study of blood T cell repertoires in COVID-19. Libraries were prepared by immunoSEQ multiplex PCR; TCRdb keeps only in-frame clonotypes and omits some of them. The repertoire includes about 360,000 clones, approximately 91% of them detected once, and around 2.1% sits in the top ten. The sample taken for sequencing was PBMCs or T cells enriched from blood (not recorded which). The receptors here all came from a woman between 35 and 50 years old with acute COVID-19. The CDR3 runs from the conserved cysteine through the conserved F or W.

CDR3	V
CASSRAGAGGSYEQYF	TRBV4-1
CASSLGANQETQYF	TRBV5-1
CASSLGQGVREQYF	TRBV7-8
CASSDRTSGGARDTQYF	TRBV7-6
CATSRDISGQNYGYTF	TRBV15
CASSHSEGTLYGYTF	TRBV18
CASRLDRGNEKLFF	TRBV6-5
CASSRRGNDEQYF	TRBV3-1/TRBV3-2
CASSRTGEWWSFGNTIYF	TRBV19
CASSFHIAGGRINYEQYF	TRBV7-9
CASSHDRVDGYTF	TRBV12-3/TRBV12-4
CASRGRNNPEAFF	TRBV11-3
CATSEDRGGYGYTF	TRBV24-1
CAWTGYSGANVLTF	TRBV30
CASSFGQGTSGYTF	TRBV7-9
CASSLSGVAYEQYF	TRBV5-4
CASSISTGLGNTIYF	TRBV5-1
CATSRDHGRYLF	TRBV15
CASSVVSGDGYTF	TRBV9
CASSRLVRDRNTIYF	TRBV6-5
CAWAKGVQETQYF	TRBV30
CASSLAPGTYSNQPQHF	TRBV7-8
CASGHGTGDEQYF	TRBV18
CASSLETGRSPLHF	TRBV5-1
CASATGSSYEQYF	TRBV18
CAWSSGGSGNTIYF	TRBV30
CASSKAQGRAGTDTQYF	TRBV21-1
CASSSTGEETQYF	TRBV11-2
CASSNGQGVGEQYF	TRBV19
CSVETVEKLFF	TRBV20-1
CAISEGQGDHGYTF	TRBV10-3
CASSLEFLRGRGSTDTQYF	TRBV11-2
CASSLRDRVIHEQFF	TRBV18
CASSSMGQPYGYTF	TRBV7-2
CATRTGGASNQPQHF	TRBV10-3
CASSLDPAGRGNIQYF	TRBV5-1
CASSLVGQAEAFF	TRBV7-2
CASSVGPAADEQFF	TRBV9
CSVDTTFGTQYF	TRBV29-1
CASSYSGDSYNEQFF	TRBV6-6
CAISVNSTGELFF	TRBV10-3